This T cell receptor beta chain was obtained from a study of cytomegalovirus exposure and HLA in healthy donors. Assay: immunoSEQ multiplex PCR; the TCRdb copy retains only in-frame clones and omits some. The sample records some 68,000 clones, approximately 96% being singletons. CDR1 is MDHEN and CDR2 is SYDVKM in the germline V gene. The germline V and J ends were trimmed by 5 bases and 6 bases, with 10 bases remaining between them. The CDR3 is 12 residues long. The V gene is TRBV28, the J gene TRBJ1-1, with D possibly being TRBD1 (5 bases). The sequence was obtained from a man aged 18 to 30 in good health and CMV-seronegative. Specimen: PBMCs. The CDR3: CASSEPGAEAFF. The CDR3, as DNA: TGTGCCAGCAGTGAGCCGGGGGCTGAAGCTTTCTTT. Drawing the rest from reference TRBV28 and TRBJ1-1, the complete variable domain is DVKVTQSSRYLVKRTGEKVFLECVQDMDHENMFWYRQDPGLGLRLIYFSYDVKMKEKGDIPEGYSVSREKKERFSLILESASTNQTSMYLCASSEPGAEAFFGQGTRLTVV.